This passage covers 5 T cell receptor beta chains from one sample sequenced in a study of T cells after yellow fever vaccination. MiXCR was run by TCRdb on the 5' RACE reads, yielding one entry per CDR3 protein. The table lists 250,000 or so distinct CDR3 sequences, 6.9% of them singletons. Source: CD4+ T cells sorted from PBMCs, taken 15 days after the yellow fever booster vaccination. These receptors originate from a man aged 25-45 years who received the YFV17D yellow fever vaccine.

The table lists this clonotype with a few counts. The rearrangement joins TRBV7-3 to TRBJ1-4; D possibly corresponds to TRBD1 (5 bases). Trimming shortened V by 5 bases and J by 11 bases, and 18 bases separated the two germline ends. CDR1 is SGHTA, CDR2 FQGTGA, per germline. The CDR3 extends over 14 amino acids. The CDR3 loop reads CASSPQGGSGKLFF. The CDR3 nucleotides are TGTGCCAGCAGCCCCCAGGGAGGGAGTGGGAAACTGTTTTTT.

V and J are TRBV6-5 and TRBJ2-1; D is unresolved. Germline V gene data show CDR1 as MNHEY and CDR2 as SVGAGI. The V and J ends lost 3 bases and 0 bases respectively, with 6 bases between them. The CDR3 spans 14 residues. CDR3 amino acids: CASSYGISYNEQFF. The CDR3, as DNA: TGTGCCAGCAGTTATGGCATCTCCTACAATGAGCAGTTCTTC.

This chain links TRBV5-1 with TRBJ2-6; D ambiguous. The CDR3 has 17 residues. Germline-derived CDR1 and CDR2 are SGHRS and YFSETQ. The V gene lost 1 base and the J gene lost 1 base, with 12 bases spanning the gap. CDR3 coding DNA: TGCGCCAGCAGCTTGAGCACAGACCCGTCTGGGGCCAACGTCCTGACTTTC. Translating gives CASSLSTDPSGANVLTF.

The rearrangement uses TRBV5-6 and TRBJ2-6, with D possibly TRBD2 on 6 matching bases. Per germline, CDR1 SGHDT and CDR2 YYEEEE. Trimming cost V 0 bases and J 0 bases, with 10 bases left between them. This CDR3 comprises 17 residues. The CDR3 region is CASSLERVLSGANVLTF. CDR3 DNA: TGTGCCAGCAGCTTGGAGCGGGTCCTCTCTGGGGCCAACGTCCTGACTTTC.

This clonotype was observed at least ten times. V is TRBV7-9 and J is TRBJ2-1, with unresolved D. Germline V gene sequence: CDR1 SEHNR, CDR2 FQNEAQ (reference sequence). With 4 bases removed from V and 4 bases from J, the gap between germline ends came to 17 bases. The CDR3 length is 16 residues. CDR3 in DNA: TGTGCCAGCAGCTCCTCCCCCCGTGCGCGGTACAATGAGCAGTTCTTC. It specifies CASSSSPRARYNEQFF.